This T cell receptor (beta chain) originates from a study of PD-L1 blockade in urothelial cancer. Specified time point: peripheral blood 6 weeks after treatment start. Patients presented with locally advanced or metastatic urothelial carcinoma. Sequencing was performed with immunoSEQ multiplex PCR; in TCRdb, only in-frame clones are kept and a portion is missing. The table lists about 50,000 clones, 70% to 90% of them singletons, with roughly 2.5% in the top ten. This CDR3 spans 14 amino acids. Trimming pared 9 bases from V and 6 bases from J, leaving 20 bases between. CDR1 and CDR2 (germline): LNHDA, SQIVND (reference sequence).

This receptor was taken from a man in his sixties with urothelial cancer. The sample in question was PBMCs, obtained around atezolizumab (anti-PD-L1) treatment. The rearrangement links TRBV19 to TRBJ1-2, with a tentative D call TRBD1 (6 bases). The CDR3 here is CASPPPQGRHGYTF. CDR3 nucleotide sequence: TGTGCCAGCCCGCCCCCACAGGGCCGGCATGGCTACACCTTC.